These 9 T cell receptor beta chains originate from one sample sequenced in a study of chemoradiotherapy in HPV16-positive cancers. TCRdb keeps only in-frame clones here, not all; method: immunoSEQ multiplex PCR. The sample includes fewer than 1,400 clones, 65% to 90% of them seen just once. The sequences come from tumor tissue, collected from a patient who underwent chemoradiotherapy. These receptors were collected from a human donor with HPV-associated anogenital cancer.

The gene calls are TRBV30 and TRBJ1-1; D might be TRBD1 (5 bases). The V end lost 5 bases, the J end lost 1 base, and 11 bases lay between the germline ends. Germline lookup yields CDR1 GTSNPN and CDR2 SVGIG (reference sequence). This CDR3 is 13 amino acids long. CDR3 amino acids: CAWQEGSNTEAFF. DNA of the CDR3: TGTGCCTGGCAGGAGGGGTCGAACACTGAAGCTTTCTTT.

Only one count was recorded for this clone. The genes are TRBV18 and TRBJ2-3; 9 positions match TRBD2. Germline assignment: CDR1 KGHSH and CDR2 LQKENI. V lost 0 bases to trimming and J lost 6 bases; unmatched junction nucleotides: 7. This CDR3 is 16 amino acids long. In DNA form, the CDR3 reads TGTGCCAGCTCACCACCGGGGGGACTAGCCGTGGATACGCAGTATTTT. It is translated as CASSPPGGLAVDTQYF.

This clone was counted a single time. J is TRBJ2-7 and V is TRBV25-1, with TRBD2 identical over 7 bases. The CDR3 has 13 amino acids. The trim removed 5 bases at V and 3 bases at J, leaving 4 bases unmatched. Germline CDR1 and CDR2: MGHDK and SYGVNS. The CDR3 DNA is TGTGCCAGCAGTCGATCTAGCGGCTACGAGCAGTACTTC. This translates into CASSRSSGYEQYF.

This chain links TRBV27 with TRBJ1-2; possible D gene TRBD1, 6 bases. Trimming took off 5 bases at V and 5 bases at J, with 12 bases between the two ends. Germline V gene data show CDR1 as MNHEY and CDR2 as SMNVEV (reference sequence). The CDR3 has 13 residues. CDR3 DNA sequence: TGTGCCAGCAGTGCGGACCAGGGGTATGGCTACACCTTC. Encoded protein: CASSADQGYGYTF.

V and J are TRBV7-9 and TRBJ2-3; 8 positions match TRBD1. The CDR3 has 15 residues. Losses at the gene ends were 4 bases for V and 6 bases for J; bases not matched to a gene: 9. CDR1 is SEHNR and CDR2 is FQNEAQ in the germline V gene (reference sequence). The CDR3 region has the DNA TGTGCCAGCAGCTCCGACAGGGGTAGGTTGGATACGCAGTATTTT. As protein: CASSSDRGRLDTQYF.

The J gene is TRBJ1-2, the V gene TRBV15; the D is unclear. V gave up 3 bases and J gave up 3 bases, with 11 bases separating them. CDR3 size: 14 residues. Germline assignment: CDR1 LNHNV and CDR2 YYDKDF (reference sequence). The CDR3 coding sequence is TGTGCCACCAGCAGGCCGGGAGGAGACTATGGCTACACCTTC. Translation gives CATSRPGGDYGYTF.

This chain joins TRBV7-9 and TRBJ2-5; maybe TRBD2 (6 bases). V was trimmed by 4 bases and J by 4 bases, leaving 13 bases between them. The CDR3 runs 14 residues. Germline CDR1 and CDR2: SEHNR and FQNEAQ (reference sequence). The CDR3 DNA sequence: TGTGCCAGCAGCTCCTCCCGAGCGGGAGAGACCCAGTACTTC. This gives the protein CASSSSRAGETQYF. Full variable domain (outside the CDR3, taken from reference TRBV7-9 and TRBJ2-5): DTGVSQNPRHKITKRGQNVTFRCDPISEHNRLYWYRQTLGQGPEFLTYFQNEAQLEKSRLLSDRFSAERPKGSFSTLEIQRTEQGDSAMYLCASSSSRAGETQYFGPGTRLLVL.

This sequence joins TRBV18 and TRBJ1-2, with a weak D call TRBD1 (6 bases). The germline V gene has CDR1 KGHSH and CDR2 LQKENI. Trimming pared 3 bases from V and 7 bases from J, leaving 12 bases between. This CDR3 is built from 13 residues. CDR3 region: CASSPRQEGGYTF. Written as DNA, the CDR3 is TGTGCCAGCTCACCCCGACAGGAGGGTGGCTACACCTTC.

This chain uses TRBV5-1 with TRBJ2-5; 10 nucleotides match TRBD2. This CDR3 is built from 17 residues. Germline CDR1 and CDR2: SGHRS and YFSETQ. The V segment lost 4 bases and the J segment 5 bases; nucleotides outside the gene matches: 14. CDR3 DNA sequence: TGCGCCAGCAGCCGGACAGATCTAGCGGGAGTTAGGGAGACCCAGTACTTC. It codes for CASSRTDLAGVRETQYF.